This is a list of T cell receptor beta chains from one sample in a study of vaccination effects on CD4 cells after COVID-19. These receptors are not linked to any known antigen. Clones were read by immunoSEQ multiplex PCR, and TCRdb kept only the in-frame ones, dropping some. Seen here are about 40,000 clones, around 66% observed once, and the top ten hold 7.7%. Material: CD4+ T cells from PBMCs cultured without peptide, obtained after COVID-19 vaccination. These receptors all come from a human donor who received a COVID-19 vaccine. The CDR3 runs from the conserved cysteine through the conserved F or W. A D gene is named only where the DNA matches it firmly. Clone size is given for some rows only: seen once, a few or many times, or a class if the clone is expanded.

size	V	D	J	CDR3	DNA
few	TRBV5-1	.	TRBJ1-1	CASSFEVNTEAFF	TGCGCCAGCAGCTTTGAGGTGAACACTGAAGCTTTCTTT
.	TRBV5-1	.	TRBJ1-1	CASSLAGGGMNTEAFF	TGCGCCAGCAGCTTGGCCGGGGGGGGAATGAACACTGAAGCTTTCTTT
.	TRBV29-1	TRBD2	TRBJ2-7	CSAAGLAYEQYF	TGCAGCGCCGCTGGACTAGCCTACGAGCAGTACTTC
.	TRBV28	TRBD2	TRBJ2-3	CALAPLREGRTDTQYF	TGTGCTCTTGCCCCCTTGCGGGAGGGCCGAACAGATACGCAGTATTTT
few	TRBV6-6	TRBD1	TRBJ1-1	CASSRTGRGVVRTEAFF	TGTGCCAGCAGTCGGACAGGGCGGGGGGTTGTGCGCACTGAAGCTTTCTTT
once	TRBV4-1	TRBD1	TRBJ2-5	CASSQESDRKETQYF	TGCGCCAGCAGCCAAGAATCGGACAGGAAAGAGACCCAGTACTTC
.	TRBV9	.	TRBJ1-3	CASSQGVSSGNTIYF	TGTGCCAGCAGCCAAGGGGTTAGCTCTGGAAACACCATATATTTT
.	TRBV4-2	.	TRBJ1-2	CASSQTGGYTF	TGTGCCAGCAGCCAGACTGGTGGCTACACCTTC
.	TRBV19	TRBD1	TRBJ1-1	CASRRRQGAGNTEAFF	TGTGCCAGTAGACGTAGACAGGGGGCTGGGAACACTGAAGCTTTCTTT
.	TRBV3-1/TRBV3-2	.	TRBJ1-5	CASSQGPGGISNQPQHF	TGTGCCAGCAGCCAGGGCCCGGGGGGGATAAGCAATCAGCCCCAGCATTTT
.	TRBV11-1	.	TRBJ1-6	CASSLAGLHSPLHF	TGTGCCAGCAGCCTTGCAGGGTTGCATTCACCCCTCCACTTT
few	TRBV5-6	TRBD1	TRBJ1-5	CASSFNRGVGPQHF	TGTGCCAGCAGCTTTAACAGGGGAGTGGGGCCCCAGCATTTT
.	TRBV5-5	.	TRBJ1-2	CASSLAGYGYTF	TGTGCCAGCAGCTTGGCGGGCTATGGCTACACCTTC
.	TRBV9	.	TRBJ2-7	CASSFTPGTANEQYF	TGTGCCAGCAGCTTCACCCCCGGGACGGCTAACGAGCAGTACTTC
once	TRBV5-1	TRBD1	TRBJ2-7	CASSPTGTGVYEQYF	TGCGCCAGCAGCCCCACCGGGACAGGGGTCTACGAGCAGTACTTC
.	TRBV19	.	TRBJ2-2	CASSIPRSNPGELFF	TGTGCCAGTAGTATCCCCCGGTCAAACCCCGGGGAGCTGTTTTTT
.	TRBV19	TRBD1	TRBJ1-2	CASRETGDRGRRGYTF	TGTGCCAGTAGAGAAACCGGGGACAGGGGGCGTCGTGGCTACACCTTC
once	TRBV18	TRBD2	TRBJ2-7	CASSYPERGTRSSYEQYF	TGTGCCAGCTCATATCCCGAGCGGGGGACTCGGAGCTCCTACGAGCAGTACTTC
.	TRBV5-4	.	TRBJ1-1	CASSLTGGMNTEAFF	TGTGCCAGCAGCTTAACGGGAGGCATGAACACTGAAGCTTTCTTT
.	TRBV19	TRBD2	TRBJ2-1	CASSLSSGGWDEQFF	TGTGCCAGTAGTCTCAGTAGCGGGGGGTGGGATGAGCAGTTCTTC
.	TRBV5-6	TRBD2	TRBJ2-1	CASSQSRTSGSEQFF	TGTGCCAGCAGCCAATCACGGACTAGCGGCTCGGAGCAGTTCTTC
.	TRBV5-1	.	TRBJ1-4	CASSLVPQGSNEKLFF	TGCGCCAGCAGCTTGGTTCCTCAGGGGTCTAATGAAAAACTGTTTTTT
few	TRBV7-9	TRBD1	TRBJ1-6	CASTWGQGISPLHF	TGTGCCAGCACATGGGGACAGGGTATTTCACCCCTCCACTTT
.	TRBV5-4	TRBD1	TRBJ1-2	CASSWDPGQGPGYTF	TGTGCCAGCAGCTGGGATCCGGGACAGGGTCCTGGCTACACCTTC
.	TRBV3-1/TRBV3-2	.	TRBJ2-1	CASSYGQTPYNEQFF	TGTGCCAGCAGCTATGGACAGACCCCGTACAATGAGCAGTTCTTC
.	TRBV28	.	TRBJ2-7	CASISEGGLTYEQYF	TGTGCCAGCATCTCAGAAGGCGGGCTGACCTACGAGCAGTACTTC
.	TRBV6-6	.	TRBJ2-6	CASSSPGDSGANVLTF	TGTGCCAGCAGTTCCCCAGGGGACTCTGGGGCCAACGTCCTGACTTTC
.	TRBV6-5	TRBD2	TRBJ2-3	CASSLRASGTDTQYF	TGTGCCAGCAGCCTAAGGGCTAGCGGTACAGATACGCAGTATTTT
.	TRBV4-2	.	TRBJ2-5	CASSQARVETQYF	TGTGCCAGCAGCCAAGCTAGGGTGGAGACCCAGTACTTC
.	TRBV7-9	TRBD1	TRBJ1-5	CASSSPTGGPQHF	TGTGCCAGCAGCTCTCCAACAGGGGGGCCCCAGCATTTT
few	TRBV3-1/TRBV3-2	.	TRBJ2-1	CASSSIGDEQFF	TGTGCCAGCAGCTCAATCGGGGATGAGCAGTTCTTC
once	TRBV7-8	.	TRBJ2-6	CASRLFGANVLTF	TGTGCCAGCAGATTATTTGGGGCCAACGTCCTGACTTTC
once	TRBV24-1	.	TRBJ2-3	CATSDLDTNQYF	TGTGCCACCAGTGATTTGGACACAAATCAGTATTTT
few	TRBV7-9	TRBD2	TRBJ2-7	CASSLGIGGSNSYEQYF	TGTGCCAGCAGCTTAGGGATCGGGGGGAGTAATTCCTACGAGCAGTACTTC
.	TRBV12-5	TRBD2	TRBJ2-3	CASGSSGGATDTQYF	TGTGCTAGTGGTTCTTCCGGGGGGGCAACAGATACGCAGTATTTT
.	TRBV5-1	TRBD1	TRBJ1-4	CASSSGQVTGEKLFF	TGCGCCAGCAGCTCGGGACAGGTTACAGGTGAAAAACTGTTTTTT
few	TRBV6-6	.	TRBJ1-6	CASSRQIRTGYNSPLHF	TGTGCCAGCAGCCGACAAATCCGGACGGGGTATAATTCACCCCTCCACTTT
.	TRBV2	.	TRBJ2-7	CASSEGGLAYEQYF	TGTGCCAGCAGTGAAGGGGGGTTAGCCTACGAGCAGTACTTC
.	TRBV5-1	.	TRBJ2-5	CASSLIPGTRETQYF	TGCGCCAGCAGCTTGATACCAGGGACCCGAGAGACCCAGTACTTC
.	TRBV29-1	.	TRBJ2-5	CSVDASGYF	TGCAGCGTTGACGCCTCTGGGTACTTC
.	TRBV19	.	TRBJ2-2	CASSITAGLTPGELFF	TGTGCCAGTAGTATAACAGCGGGTCTCACCCCCGGGGAGCTGTTTTTT